These 15 T cell receptor beta chains share one sample of origin, sequenced in a study of Graves' ophthalmopathy and Graves' hyperthyroidism. The authors amplified TCR beta CDR3 regions, and they did so from RNA transcripts for repertoire sequencing. Second-round multiplex PCR came after first-round RT-PCR with HTBI primers. MiXCR, applied by TCRdb to the multiplex PCR reads, yields one record per CDR3 protein. Altogether 300,000 or so distinct CDR3 sequences are present, roughly a sixth being singletons, with the ten largest covering 9% to 15%. The source material was peripheral blood. These TCRs come from an adult man with Graves' ophthalmopathy.

The V and J genes are TRBV6-5 and TRBJ2-7, with 8 bases matching TRBD1. The CDR3 totals 14 residues. Germline assignment: CDR1 MNHEY and CDR2 SVGAGI. V gave up 3 bases and J gave up 3 bases; unmatched junction bases: 4. CDR3 sequence (DNA): TGTGCCAGCAGTTATCGCGGACAGGGCTACGAGCAGTACTTC. Encoded protein: CASSYRGQGYEQYF.

This clonotype has ten or more counts. The chain couples TRBV6-5 to TRBJ1-2; tentative D call: TRBD1 (5 bases). With 7 bases removed from V and 4 bases from J, the gap between germline ends came to 22 bases. Germline lookup yields CDR1 MNHEY and CDR2 SVGAGI. This CDR3 has 16 amino acids. Written as DNA, the CDR3 is TGTGCCAGCATAATGGGGCAGGGCGGCAATATCTATGGCTACACCTTC. It specifies CASIMGQGGNIYGYTF.

This clonotype was seen ten or more times. The chain has TRBV29-1 and TRBJ2-7; D possibly corresponds to TRBD2 (6 bases). With 5 bases removed from V and 3 bases from J, the gap between germline ends came to 11 bases. The CDR3 has 12 residues. Germline CDR1 and CDR2: SQVTM and ANQGSEA. CDR3 sequence (DNA): TGCAGCGTTAAGGCCGGGGGCTACGAGCAGTACTTC. Amino acids: CSVKAGGYEQYF.

This clonotype appeared many times. The V and J genes are TRBV25-1 and TRBJ1-2; D not resolved. CDR3 length: 12 residues. Deletions cut 2 bases from V and 4 bases from J, with 5 bases between. In germline, CDR1 is MGHDK, CDR2 SYGVNS. CDR3 loop: CASSEVTYGYTF. For the CDR3, the DNA is TGTGCCAGCAGTGAAGTTACCTATGGCTACACCTTC.

This clonotype was picked up many times. V gene TRBV6-5 combines with J gene TRBJ1-2; D may be TRBD1 (5 bases). Germline values: CDR1 MNHEY, CDR2 SVGAGI. The CDR3 is made up of 16 amino acids. Deletions cut 0 bases from V and 3 bases from J, with 14 bases between. The CDR3 loop reads CASSYSSSVGDYGYTF. As DNA, the CDR3 is TGTGCCAGCAGTTACTCGAGTTCGGTAGGGGACTATGGCTACACCTTC.

This clonotype occurred many times. This sequence joins TRBV6-5 and TRBJ2-7, with 9 bases aligning to TRBD1. J gave up 4 bases and V 5 bases, and 6 bases lay outside the gene matches. This CDR3 region has 14 residues. Germline V lookup: CDR1 MNHEY, CDR2 SVGAGI. DNA of the CDR3: TGTGCCAGCAGTCCCGGGACAGGGTGGTACGAGCAGTACTTC. Translation: CASSPGTGWYEQYF.

This clonotype was picked up many times. The chain has TRBV25-1 and TRBJ2-7; D is undetermined. V was pared by 5 bases and J by 0 bases, with 14 bases between. In germline, CDR1 is MGHDK, CDR2 SYGVNS. The CDR3 has 15 residues. This CDR3 is CASSSFAPSSYEQYF. The CDR3 coding sequence is TGTGCCAGCAGTTCTTTCGCACCCAGCTCCTACGAGCAGTACTTC.

The chain is built from TRBV5-1 and TRBJ2-7; D possibly corresponds to TRBD1 (6 bases). The germline gives CDR1 SGHRS, CDR2 YFSETQ. The CDR3 runs to 14 residues. The ends were cut back, 1 base at V and 9 bases at J, with 17 bases in the middle. As DNA, the CDR3 is TGCGCCAGCAGCTTGAGTGGGGGCTCGCACGGGCAGTACTTC. Protein: CASSLSGGSHGQYF. The whole variable domain, remainder taken from reference TRBV5-1 and TRBJ2-7, is KAGVTQTPRYLIKTRGQQVTLSCSPISGHRSVSWYQQTPGQGLQFLFEYFSETQRNKGNFPGRFSGRQFSNSRSEMNVSTLELGDSALYLCASSLSGGSHGQYFGPGTRLTVT.

This clonotype occurred many times. The chain carries TRBV24-1 and TRBJ2-7; the D gene could be TRBD1 or TRBD2 (5 bases each). Germline-derived CDR1 and CDR2 are KGHDR and SFDVKD. The CDR3 extends over 16 amino acids. V lost 4 bases to trimming and J lost 7 bases, with 22 bases between them. The CDR3 loop reads CATSDTSPGPSWEQYF. CDR3 coding DNA: TGTGCCACCAGTGACACCTCACCGGGACCGAGTTGGGAGCAGTACTTC.

This clonotype was picked up many times. The chain links TRBV28 to TRBJ1-5, with D unresolved. Trimming took 1 base from V and 5 from J, leaving 6 bases between them. The CDR3 is made up of 13 amino acids. Looked up from germline, CDR1 is MDHEN and CDR2 is SYDVKM. The CDR3: CASSLSSYQPQHF. The CDR3 DNA is TGTGCCAGCAGTTTATCCAGCTATCAGCCCCAGCATTTT.

This clonotype was counted many times. The genes are TRBV28 and TRBJ2-7; D perhaps matches TRBD1 (5 bases). Germline loops: CDR1 MDHEN, CDR2 SYDVKM. This CDR3 spans 13 amino acids. Trimming took 6 bases from V and 4 from J, leaving 13 bases between them. CDR3 residues: CASSDIRQYEQYF. The CDR3 region has the DNA TGTGCCAGCAGCGACATAAGACAGTACGAGCAGTACTTC.

This clonotype was seen repeatedly, ten times or more. This chain connects TRBV10-3 to TRBJ2-7, with 7 nucleotides matching TRBD2. The CDR3 extends over 15 amino acids. J gave up 1 base and V 6 bases, and 9 bases lay outside the gene matches. CDR1 is ENHRY, CDR2 SYGVKD, per germline. The CDR3 DNA sequence: TGTGCCATCAGACTTAGCGGGTCTTCTTCCTACGAGCAGTACTTC. As protein: CAIRLSGSSSYEQYF.

In this sample, this clonotype turned up many times. The chain recombines TRBV30 with TRBJ2-7; D not certain. Trimming stripped 3 bases from V and 6 bases from J, with 12 bases between. Germline CDR1 is GTSNPN and CDR2 is SVGIG (reference sequence). The CDR3 runs to 12 residues. The CDR3 loop is CAWSPRQAEQYF. For the CDR3, the DNA is TGTGCCTGGAGCCCTCGCCAAGCCGAGCAGTACTTC.

This clonotype appeared many times. This chain connects TRBV19 to TRBJ1-1; tentative D call: TRBD1 (5 bases). V lost 6 bases to trimming and J lost 1 base, with 15 bases between them. From germline, CDR1 is LNHDA and CDR2 SQIVND (reference sequence). This CDR3 spans 15 amino acids. CDR3 bases: TGTGCCAGTAGCAACATCGGTGGGGGGAACACTGAAGCTTTCTTT. Encoded protein: CASSNIGGGNTEAFF.

This clonotype was detected ten times or more. The chain employs TRBV7-2 and TRBJ2-5; D is possibly TRBD1 or TRBD2 (5 bases each). In germline, CDR1 is SGHTA, CDR2 FQGNSA. CDR3 length: 14 residues. V was trimmed by 4 bases and J by 2 bases, leaving 11 bases between them. CDR3 in DNA: TGTGCCAGCAGCTACTGGGGGAAACAAGAGACCCAGTACTTC. Encoded protein: CASSYWGKQETQYF.